This T cell receptor beta chain was captured by sequencing in a study of regulatory T cells in long-lasting Graves disease. Findings and limits, study-wide: TCR diversity was lower in persistent Graves' patients (versus newly diagnosed ones).

There are many counts of this clonotype. Its antigen is unknown. Germline V lookup: CDR1 MNHEY, CDR2 SVGAGI. The CDR3 sequence is 16 residues long. The V end was cut by 0 bases, the J end by 7 bases, with 13 bases between. Combining iRepertoire HTBI primers with Arm-PCR of CDR3 regions, the authors built TCR beta libraries. TCRdb independently ran MiXCR on the multiplex PCR reads; one entry per CDR3 protein. The table includes about 540,000 distinct CDR3 sequences, about 13% detected once. Described time point: newly diagnosed GD, antithyroid drugs for less than 3 months. RNA extracted from PBMCs served as the sequencing template. The source of the patients was an endocrinology department in Xi'an, China. The sample was also reused in another study, on T cells in Graves' hyperthyroidism and ophthalmopathy. Turning to that study: With a duration under 2 months, the hyperthyroidism was newly diagnosed in patients aged 18 to 65. Blood also held most thyroid clonotypes expanded beyond 0.001.

The sequenced sample was peripheral blood mononuclear cells (PBMCs), obtained at new diagnosis, from a patient treated with antithyroid drugs. This receptor was taken from a man under 40 with Graves disease. The chain couples TRBV6-5 to TRBJ1-6, with a tentative D call TRBD1 (6 bases). CDR3 DNA: TGTGCCAGCAGTTACTCCGGCAGGGGTCCCAATTCACCCCTCCACTTT. This gives the protein CASSYSGRGPNSPLHF.